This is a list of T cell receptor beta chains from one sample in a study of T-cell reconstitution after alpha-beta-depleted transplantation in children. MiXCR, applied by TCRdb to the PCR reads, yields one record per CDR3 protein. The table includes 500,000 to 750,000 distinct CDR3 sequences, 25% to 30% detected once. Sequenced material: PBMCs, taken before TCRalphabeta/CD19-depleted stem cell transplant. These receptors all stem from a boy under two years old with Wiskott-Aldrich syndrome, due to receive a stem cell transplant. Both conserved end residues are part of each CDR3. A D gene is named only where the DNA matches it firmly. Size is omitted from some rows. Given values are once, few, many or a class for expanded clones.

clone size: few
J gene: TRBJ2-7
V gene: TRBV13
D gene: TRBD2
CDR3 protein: CASSLVPSGSILYF
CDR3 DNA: TGTGCCAGCAGCTTAGTTCCTAGCGGGAGTATTCTGTACTTC

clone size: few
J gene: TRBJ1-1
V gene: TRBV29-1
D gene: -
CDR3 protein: CSVESRQSLNTEAFF
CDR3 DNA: TGCAGCGTTGAATCGCGACAGAGCCTGAACACTGAAGCTTTCTTT

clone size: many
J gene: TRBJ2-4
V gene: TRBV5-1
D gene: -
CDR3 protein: CASSIGQSWAKNIQYF
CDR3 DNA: TGCGCCAGCAGCATTGGGCAGAGCTGGGCCAAAAACATTCAGTACTTC

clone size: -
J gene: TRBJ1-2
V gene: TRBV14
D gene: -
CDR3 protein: CASRQAGRDDYTF
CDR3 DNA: TGTGCCAGCAGACAGGCAGGGCGAGATGACTACACCTTC

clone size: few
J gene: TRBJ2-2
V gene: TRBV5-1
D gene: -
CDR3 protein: CASSLAQTGTGELFF
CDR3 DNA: TGCGCCAGCAGCTTGGCCCAGACGGGGACCGGGGAGCTGTTTTTT

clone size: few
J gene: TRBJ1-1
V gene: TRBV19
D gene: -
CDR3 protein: CASSIFTEANTEAFF
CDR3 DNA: TGTGCCAGTAGTATTTTCACAGAGGCGAACACTGAAGCTTTCTTT

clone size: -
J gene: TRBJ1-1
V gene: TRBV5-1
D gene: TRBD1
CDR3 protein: CASSSLQGDSGTEAFF
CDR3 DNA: TGCGCCAGCAGCTCGCTACAGGGGGATAGTGGCACTGAAGCTTTCTTT

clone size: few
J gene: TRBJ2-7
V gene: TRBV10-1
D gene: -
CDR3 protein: CASSANFYEQYF
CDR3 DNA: TGCGCCAGCAGCGCCAACTTCTACGAGCAGTACTTC

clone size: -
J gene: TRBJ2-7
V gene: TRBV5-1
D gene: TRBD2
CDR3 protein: CASSLLAGGPQYEQYF
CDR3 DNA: TGCGCCAGCAGCTTGCTAGCGGGAGGGCCTCAATACGAGCAGTACTTC

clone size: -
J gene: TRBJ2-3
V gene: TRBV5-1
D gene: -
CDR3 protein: CASSFLQGSLTSGYTDTQYF
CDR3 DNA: TGCGCCAGCAGCTTCCTACAGGGGAGTCTAACTAGCGGATACACAGATACGCAGTATTTT

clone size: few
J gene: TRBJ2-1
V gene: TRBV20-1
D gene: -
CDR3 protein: CSASTSFGEQFF
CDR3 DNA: TGCAGTGCCAGTACTAGTTTCGGTGAGCAGTTCTTC

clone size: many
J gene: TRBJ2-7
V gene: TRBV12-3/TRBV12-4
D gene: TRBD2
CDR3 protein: CASSPSGRAYEQYF
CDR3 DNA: TGCGCCAGCAGCCCTAGCGGGAGGGCCTACGAGCAGTACTTC

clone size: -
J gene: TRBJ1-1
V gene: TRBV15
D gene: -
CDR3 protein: CATSPGKAAGAFF
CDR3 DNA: TGTGCCACCAGTCCGGGCAAGGCGGCGGGAGCTTTCTTT

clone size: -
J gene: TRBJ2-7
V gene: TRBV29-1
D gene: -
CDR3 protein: CSVRFGLYEQYF
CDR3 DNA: TGCAGCGTTAGGTTTGGGCTTTACGAGCAGTACTTC

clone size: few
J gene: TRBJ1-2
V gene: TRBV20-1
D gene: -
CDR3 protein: CSARFRSLNYGYTF
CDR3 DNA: TGCAGTGCCCGGTTCCGGAGCCTTAACTATGGCTACACCTTC

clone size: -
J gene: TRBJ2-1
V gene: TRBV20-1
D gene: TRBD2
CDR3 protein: CSARESGREQFF
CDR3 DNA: TGCAGTGCTAGAGAAAGCGGGAGGGAGCAGTTCTTC

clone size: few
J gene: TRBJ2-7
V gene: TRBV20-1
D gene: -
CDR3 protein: CSASQGPYEQYF
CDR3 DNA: TGCAGTGCTAGCCAGGGGCCCTACGAGCAGTACTTC

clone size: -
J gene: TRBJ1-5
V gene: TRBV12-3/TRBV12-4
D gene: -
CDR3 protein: CASSTDSQQPQHF
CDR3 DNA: TGTGCCAGCAGTACCGACAGCCAGCAGCCCCAGCATTTT

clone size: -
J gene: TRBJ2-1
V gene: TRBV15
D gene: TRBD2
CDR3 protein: CATSRGGSGLAGGGSYNEQFF
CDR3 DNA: TGTGCCACCAGCAGAGGGGGGTCGGGACTAGCGGGAGGTGGCTCCTACAATGAGCAGTTCTTC

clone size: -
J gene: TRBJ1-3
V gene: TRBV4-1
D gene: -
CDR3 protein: CASSQGRGRLENTIYF
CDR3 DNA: TGCGCCAGCAGCCAAGGGCGAGGGCGTCTGGAAAACACCATATATTTT

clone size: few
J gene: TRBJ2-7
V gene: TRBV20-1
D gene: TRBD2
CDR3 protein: CSARDRLAGVYEQYF
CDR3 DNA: TGCAGTGCTAGAGATAGACTAGCGGGGGTCTACGAGCAGTACTTC

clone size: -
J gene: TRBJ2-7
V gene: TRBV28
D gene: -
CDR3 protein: CASKSFSDRSYEQYF
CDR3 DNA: TGTGCCAGCAAGAGTTTTTCGGACCGTTCCTACGAGCAGTACTTC

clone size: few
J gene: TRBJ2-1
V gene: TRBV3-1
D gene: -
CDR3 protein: CASSIRTGIGDEQFF
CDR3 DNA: TGTGCCAGCAGCATCCGGACTGGCATAGGAGATGAGCAGTTCTTC

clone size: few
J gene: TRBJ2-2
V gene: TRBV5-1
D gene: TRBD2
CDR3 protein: CASRLKTSGTRELFF
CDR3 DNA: TGCGCCAGCAGACTCAAGACTAGCGGGACTAGGGAGCTGTTTTTT

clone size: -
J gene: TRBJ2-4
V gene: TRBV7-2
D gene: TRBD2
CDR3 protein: CASRRAGGPKNIQYF
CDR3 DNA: TGTGCCAGCAGGAGAGCGGGAGGGCCAAAAAACATTCAGTACTTC

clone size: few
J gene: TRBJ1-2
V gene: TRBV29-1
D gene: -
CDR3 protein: CSVDAGGYTF
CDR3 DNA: TGCAGCGTTGACGCGGGCGGCTACACCTTC

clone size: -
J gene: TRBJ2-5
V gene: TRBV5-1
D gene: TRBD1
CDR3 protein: CASSLGGTGKETQYF
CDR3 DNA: TGTGCCAGCAGTTTAGGCGGGACAGGGAAAGAGACCCAGTACTTC

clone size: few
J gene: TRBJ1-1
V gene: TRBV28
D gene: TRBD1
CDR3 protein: CASNHRGVKNTEAFF
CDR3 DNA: TGTGCCAGCAACCACAGGGGGGTGAAAAACACTGAAGCTTTCTTT

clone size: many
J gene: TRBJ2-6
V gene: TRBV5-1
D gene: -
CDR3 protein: CASSLTLAGANVLTF
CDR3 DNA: TGTGCCAGCAGCTTAACTTTGGCTGGGGCCAACGTCCTGACTTTC

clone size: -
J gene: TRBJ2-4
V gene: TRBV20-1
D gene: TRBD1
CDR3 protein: CSASQTGTGIQYF
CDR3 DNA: TGCAGTGCTAGCCAGACAGGGACCGGCATTCAGTACTTC

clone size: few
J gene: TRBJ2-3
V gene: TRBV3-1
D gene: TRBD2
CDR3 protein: CASRRAGVTDTQYF
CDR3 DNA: TGTGCCAGCAGAAGAGCGGGAGTCACAGATACGCAGTATTTT

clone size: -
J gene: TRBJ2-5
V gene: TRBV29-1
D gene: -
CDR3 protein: CSVDSQGLGETQYF
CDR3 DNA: TGCAGCGTTGACAGCCAGGGGTTAGGCGAGACCCAGTACTTC

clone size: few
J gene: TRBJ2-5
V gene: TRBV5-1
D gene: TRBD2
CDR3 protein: CASSPGLAGMETQYF
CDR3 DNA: TGCGCCAGCAGCCCGGGACTAGCGGGAATGGAGACCCAGTACTTC

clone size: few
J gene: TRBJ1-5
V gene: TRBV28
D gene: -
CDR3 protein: CASSYREYDNQPQHF
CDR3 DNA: TGTGCCAGCAGTTATCGGGAATATGACAATCAGCCCCAGCATTTT

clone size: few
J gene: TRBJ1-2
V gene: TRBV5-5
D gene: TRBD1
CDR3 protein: CASSSGPGQGVFGYTF
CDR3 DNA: TGTGCCAGCAGCTCGGGGCCGGGACAGGGGGTCTTCGGCTACACCTTC

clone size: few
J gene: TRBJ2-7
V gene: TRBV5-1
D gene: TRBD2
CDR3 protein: CASTSGSYEQYF
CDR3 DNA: TGCGCCAGTACCAGCGGGAGCTACGAGCAGTACTTC

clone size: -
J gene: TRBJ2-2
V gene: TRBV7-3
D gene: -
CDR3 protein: CASSSWTPTNTGELFF
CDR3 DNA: TGTGCCAGCAGCTCCTGGACACCGACGAACACCGGGGAGCTGTTTTTT

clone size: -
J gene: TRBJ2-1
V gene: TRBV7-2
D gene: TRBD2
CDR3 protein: CASSPRGTSGNNEQFF
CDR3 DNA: TGTGCCAGCAGCCCTCGGGGGACTAGCGGAAACAATGAGCAGTTCTTC

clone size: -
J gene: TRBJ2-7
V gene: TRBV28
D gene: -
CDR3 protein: CASSTDLSLYEQYF
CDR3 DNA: TGTGCCAGCAGCACTGATCTATCCCTTTACGAGCAGTACTTC

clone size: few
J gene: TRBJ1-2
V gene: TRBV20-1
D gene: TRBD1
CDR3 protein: CSAAGTGDRGYTF
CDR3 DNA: TGCAGTGCTGCAGGGACAGGGGATCGTGGCTACACCTTC

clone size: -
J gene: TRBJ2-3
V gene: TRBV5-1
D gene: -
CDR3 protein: CASSLGQNEDTQYF
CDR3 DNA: TGCGCCAGCAGCTTGGGACAGAACGAAGATACGCAGTATTTT

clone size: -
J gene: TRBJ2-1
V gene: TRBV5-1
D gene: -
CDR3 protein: CASSFQAGGLDHEQFF
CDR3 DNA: TGCGCCAGCAGCTTTCAAGCAGGAGGTCTTGATCATGAGCAGTTCTTC

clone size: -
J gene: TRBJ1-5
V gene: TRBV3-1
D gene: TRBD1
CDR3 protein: CASSPSGTGVQPQHF
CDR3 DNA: TGTGCCAGCAGCCCCTCCGGGACAGGGGTACAGCCCCAGCATTTT